The present T cell receptor (beta chain) was sequenced within a study of blood T cell repertoires in COVID-19. On the study more broadly: From T cells, B-cell-depleted T cells, or PBMCs came the material, which was cDNA or gDNA.

Germline V gene data show CDR1 as MNHEY and CDR2 as SVGAGI. Trimming took 6 bases from V and 4 from J, leaving 13 bases between them. The CDR3 runs to 14 residues. Original processing methods: Counts of nucleated cells, estimated from reference gene primer amplification, were obtained. Sequencing used immunoSEQ multiplex PCR; TCRdb keeps in-frame clones, though not all of them. V and J calls and clone size are given by that table; D and trimming were obtained from the DNA. There are 150,000 to 200,000 clones in the sample; about 82% occur only once, and under 9.5% lies in the top ten. This chain joins TRBV6-5 and TRBJ1-5; D is possibly TRBD1 (6 bases). This sequence originates from a woman in her twenties or thirties who had recovered from COVID-19. Input material: PBMCs or T cells enriched from blood (not recorded which). CDR3 residues: CASSGQSGNQPQHF. The CDR3, as DNA: TGTGCCAGCAGCGGACAGTCCGGTAATCAGCCCCAGCATTTT.